This T cell receptor (beta chain) originates from a study of beta chain features in type 1 diabetes. Points from the study as a whole: The study found fewer insertions and more deletions at VDJ junctions in type 1 diabetes patients.

This clone turned up a few times. The target antigen is unknown. Per germline, CDR1 SGHTA and CDR2 FQGNSA. Trimming cost V 6 bases and J 7 bases, with 16 bases left between them. The CDR3 has 14 amino acids. Averaging roughly 100 mL, one heparinised blood draw was given by each donor. Every bit of the isolated RNA underwent reverse transcription, so sequencing read expressed TCRB transcripts. Sequenced by immunoSEQ multiplex PCR; TCRdb stores in-frame clones only, minus some. The sample includes fewer than 200,000 clones, 10% to 15% of them seen just once. The chain couples TRBV7-2 to TRBJ2-1; possibly TRBD1 for D (6 bases). This sequence originates from a woman aged 18-30 years in good health. The material sequenced was central memory CD4+ T cells from blood. CDR3 in DNA: TGTGCCAGCAGACCTACAGGGATGGGGAATGAGCAGTTCTTC. It codes for CASRPTGMGNEQFF.